These 23 T cell receptor beta chains were sequenced from one sample in a study of OX40 agonist ivuxolimab in advanced cancers. Measured with immunoSEQ multiplex PCR; TCRdb has only the in-frame clones, and not every one. The table has about 82,000 clones, approximately 86% seen once. Sequenced here: CD4+ or CD8+ T cells sorted from blood, sampled in a trial of the OX40 agonist ivuxolimab. The receptors originated from an adult with an advanced solid tumor such as melanoma, head and neck, liver or kidney cancer.

This clone was seen once. This chain joins TRBV18 and TRBJ2-1; the D call may be TRBD1 or TRBD2 (6 bases each). The V and J ends lost 2 bases and 8 bases respectively, with 7 bases between them. Per germline, CDR1 KGHSH and CDR2 LQKENI. This CDR3 has 12 residues. CDR3: CASSPRGDEQFF. Here the CDR3 DNA reads TGTGCCAGCTCACCAAGGGGGGATGAGCAGTTCTTC.

Only a few counts were recorded for this clone. The chain employs TRBV2 and TRBJ1-1; D uncertain. With 8 bases removed from V and 6 bases from J, the gap between germline ends came to 16 bases. The CDR3 runs to 13 residues. Germline CDR1 and CDR2: SNHLY and FYNNEI. The CDR3 nucleotides read TGTGCCAGCTTTTACATCACGGTATCTGAAGCTTTCTTT. Amino acids: CASFYITVSEAFF. Full variable domain (remainder filled in from reference TRBV2 and TRBJ1-1): EPEVTQTPSHQVTQMGQEVILRCVPISNHLYFYWYRQILGQKVEFLVSFYNNEISEKSEIFDDQFSVERPDGSNFTLKIRSTKLEDSAMYFCASFYITVSEAFFGQGTRLTVV.

This chain uses TRBV7-2 with TRBJ2-5; either TRBD1 or TRBD2 may fit D (5 bases each). Germline assignment: CDR1 SGHTA and CDR2 FQGNSA. The CDR3 extends over 15 amino acids. V was trimmed by 6 bases and J by 5 bases, leaving 19 bases between them. CDR3 loop: CASRPRGGMGETQYF. The CDR3, as DNA: TGTGCCAGCAGACCGAGGGGTGGAATGGGGGAGACCCAGTACTTC.

The chain is built from TRBV11-3 and TRBJ2-2; D gene uncertain. The germline CDR1 and CDR2 sequences are SGHNT and YENEEA. V was trimmed by 2 bases and J by 0 bases, leaving 4 bases between them. This CDR3 region has 14 residues. CDR3 loop: CASSLITNTGELFF. CDR3 nucleotide sequence: TGTGCCAGCAGCTTAATCACGAACACCGGGGAGCTGTTTTTT.

The CDR3 DNA is TGTGCCAGCAGCCCGGGGGGACAGTTCACAGATACGCAGTATTTT. Translation: CASSPGGQFTDTQYF. This chain uses TRBV7-9 with TRBJ2-3; possibly TRBD1 or TRBD2 for D (7 bases each). This CDR3 is 15 amino acids long. Germline V CDR1 and CDR2: SEHNR, FQNEAQ (reference sequence). The V end lost 5 bases, the J end lost 2 bases, and 14 bases lay between the germline ends.

The V gene is TRBV2, the J gene TRBJ2-1; 11 positions agree with TRBD2. With V trimmed by 5 bases and J by 9 bases, 6 bases remained unmatched. CDR3 size: 14 residues. The V gene's germline CDR1 is SNHLY and CDR2 FYNNEI. The CDR3 DNA sequence: TGTGCCAGCAGTTGGACCGGGACTAGCGGTGAGCAGTTCTTC. It translates to CASSWTGTSGEQFF.

The chain joins TRBV7-2 to TRBJ2-3, with TRBD2 matching over 10 bases. Per germline, CDR1 SGHTA and CDR2 FQGNSA. CDR3 size: 16 residues. Trimming at V came to 5 bases and at J to 9 bases, leaving 14 bases not matched to a gene. The CDR3 protein is CASSPGRLAGEDTQYF. As DNA, the CDR3 is TGTGCCAGCAGCCCCGGGCGGCTAGCGGGAGAAGACACGCAGTATTTT. The full variable domain, rest sourced from reference TRBV7-2 and TRBJ2-3, is GAGVSQSPSNKVTEKGKDVELRCDPISGHTALYWYRQSLGQGLEFLIYFQGNSAPDKSGLPSDRFSAERTGGSVSTLTIQRTQQEDSAVYLCASSPGRLAGEDTQYFGPGTRLTVL.

The chain is built from TRBV5-1 and TRBJ2-7, with D perhaps assigned TRBD1 or TRBD2 (5 bases each). Germline V gene lookup returns CDR1 SGHRS and CDR2 YFSETQ. With 0 bases removed from V and 0 bases from J, the gap between germline ends came to 10 bases. This CDR3 region has 15 residues. The CDR3 nucleotides are TGCGCCAGCAGCTTGGCCTGGGGGAGCTCCTACGAGCAGTACTTC. It codes for CASSLAWGSSYEQYF.

V usage is TRBV5-4 and J usage is TRBJ2-1, with 10 bases identical to TRBD2. The V gene end was trimmed by 4 bases and the J gene end by 4 bases; junction bases not matched to a gene: 17. The germline V gene has CDR1 SGHNT and CDR2 YYREEE (reference sequence). The CDR3 is 19 residues long. The CDR3 is CASSPNRGPWTSGYNEQFF. The CDR3 DNA sequence: TGTGCCAGCAGCCCAAACCGGGGACCTTGGACTAGCGGATACAATGAGCAGTTCTTC.

J is TRBJ2-3 and V is TRBV7-2; D gene uncertain. Trimming shortened V by 2 bases and J by 4 bases, and 7 bases separated the two germline ends. Germline CDR1 and CDR2: SGHTA and FQGNSA. The CDR3 is 13 amino acids. CDR3 in amino acids: CASSLLKPDTQYF. DNA for the CDR3: TGTGCCAGCAGCTTACTAAAGCCAGATACGCAGTATTTT. Together with reference TRBV7-2 and TRBJ2-3, the CDR3 gives the full variable domain: GAGVSQSPSNKVTEKGKDVELRCDPISGHTALYWYRQSLGQGLEFLIYFQGNSAPDKSGLPSDRFSAERTGGSVSTLTIQRTQQEDSAVYLCASSLLKPDTQYFGPGTRLTVL.

The chain links TRBV27 to TRBJ2-2, with D maybe TRBD1 (6 bases). V lost 2 bases to trimming and J lost 7 bases, with 11 bases between them. Germline assignment: CDR1 MNHEY and CDR2 SMNVEV (reference sequence). CDR3 length: 14 residues. The DNA for the CDR3 is TGTGCCAGCAGTTTAGGCAGGGGTAGCGGGGAGCTGTTTTTT. Translating gives CASSLGRGSGELFF.

The chain uses TRBV27 and TRBJ2-1, with unresolved D. CDR1 is MNHEY and CDR2 is SMNVEV in the germline V gene (reference sequence). CDR3 length: 14 residues. Trimming took 5 bases from V and 15 from J, leaving 23 bases between them. The CDR3 is CASSALDRVQVRFF. The CDR3 nucleotides read TGTGCCAGCAGTGCCCTGGACCGAGTTCAGGTCCGGTTCTTC.

The chain recombines TRBV29-1 with TRBJ2-7, with 10 bases aligning to TRBD1. The CDR3 consists of 13 residues. Germline V CDR1 and CDR2: SQVTM, ANQGSEA. V shed 3 bases and J 6 bases; nucleotides not matched to a gene: 5. The CDR3 is CSVERQGASEQYF. CDR3 DNA: TGCAGCGTTGAGAGACAGGGGGCTTCCGAGCAGTACTTC.

The chain combines TRBV6-4 with TRBJ2-3; no firm D call. Trimming cost V 5 bases and J 3 bases, with 18 bases left between them. This CDR3 comprises 16 residues. Germline V gives CDR1 MRHNA, CDR2 SNTAGT. The CDR3 DNA is TGTGCCAGCAGTCGTTTGGCGCAGGCCTCGACAGATACGCAGTATTTT. Protein sequence: CASSRLAQASTDTQYF.

The genes are TRBV28 and TRBJ1-6, with a tentative D call TRBD1 (5 bases). The CDR3 runs to 12 residues. With 6 bases removed from V and 10 bases from J, the gap between germline ends came to 10 bases. Germline V gives CDR1 MDHEN, CDR2 SYDVKM. CDR3 sequence: CASRGTVSPLHF. The CDR3 bases are TGTGCCAGCAGGGGGACGGTCTCACCCCTCCACTTT.

CDR3 sequence: CASSLGIGNYGYTF. In nucleotides, the CDR3 is TGTGCCAGCAGCTTAGGTATAGGGAATTATGGCTACACCTTC. The chain carries TRBV7-8 and TRBJ1-2, with D uncertain. The CDR3 loop spans 14 amino acids. CDR1 and CDR2 from the germline V gene are SGHVS and FQNEAQ. The germline V and J ends were trimmed by 1 base and 5 bases, with 11 bases remaining between them.

The V call is TRBV28, the J call TRBJ2-3, with 12 bases identical to TRBD2. The V gene end was trimmed by 5 bases and the J gene end by 5 bases; junction bases not matched to a gene: 5. The V gene's germline CDR1 is MDHEN and CDR2 SYDVKM. The length of the CDR3 is 15 residues. CDR3: CASSPTSGREDTQYF. Written as DNA, the CDR3 is TGTGCCAGCAGTCCGACTAGCGGGAGAGAAGATACGCAGTATTTT. Variable domain in full (rest from reference TRBV28 and TRBJ2-3): DVKVTQSSRYLVKRTGEKVFLECVQDMDHENMFWYRQDPGLGLRLIYFSYDVKMKEKGDIPEGYSVSREKKERFSLILESASTNQTSMYLCASSPTSGREDTQYFGPGTRLTVL.

The chain carries TRBV5-1 and TRBJ2-3; 9 nucleotides match TRBD2. The germline CDR1 and CDR2 sequences are SGHRS and YFSETQ. The CDR3 runs to 17 residues. V was pared by 4 bases and J by 1 base, with 10 bases of the junction left unmatched. CDR3 sequence reads: CASSPGVAGVGTDTQYF. The CDR3, as DNA: TGCGCCAGCAGCCCTGGGGTAGCGGGAGTGGGCACAGATACGCAGTATTTT.

This clone was observed once. The chain uses TRBV7-9 and TRBJ1-4; TRBD1 aligns across 9 bases. The CDR3 sequence is 16 residues long. V lost 1 base and J lost 5; bases outside the gene matches: 5. The germline CDR1 and CDR2 sequences are SEHNR and FQNEAQ (reference sequence). The CDR3 loop is CASSLGTGDSNEKLFF. The CDR3 region has the DNA TGTGCCAGCAGCTTAGGGACAGGGGACTCCAATGAAAAACTGTTTTTT.

The chain recombines TRBV10-3 with TRBJ2-7, with D maybe TRBD2 (6 bases). Trimming took off 2 bases at V and 0 bases at J, with 14 bases between the two ends. CDR1 and CDR2 from the germline V gene are ENHRY and SYGVKD. The CDR3 has 16 amino acids. The CDR3 reads CAISESLAKSSYEQYF. CDR3 DNA: TGTGCCATCAGTGAGAGTCTAGCGAAGAGCTCCTACGAGCAGTACTTC.

V usage is TRBV14 and J usage is TRBJ2-3; TRBD1 might be the D (5 bases). There are 12 residues in the CDR3. Trimming cost V 3 bases and J 7 bases, with 8 bases left between them. Per the germline V gene, CDR1 is SGHDN and CDR2 is FVKESK. The CDR3 nucleotides are TGTGCCAGCAGCCATAACAGGTATACGCAGTATTTT. It is translated as CASSHNRYTQYF.

The V call is TRBV5-1, the J call TRBJ2-3, with 8 bases aligning to TRBD2. The germline V gene has CDR1 SGHRS and CDR2 YFSETQ. The length of the CDR3 is 13 residues. J gave up 6 bases and V 3 bases, and 3 bases lay outside the gene matches. Written as DNA, the CDR3 is TGCGCCAGCAGCTATAGCGGGACGGATACGCAGTATTTT. Translating it yields CASSYSGTDTQYF. Full variable domain (remainder filled in from reference TRBV5-1 and TRBJ2-3): KAGVTQTPRYLIKTRGQQVTLSCSPISGHRSVSWYQQTPGQGLQFLFEYFSETQRNKGNFPGRFSGRQFSNSRSEMNVSTLELGDSALYLCASSYSGTDTQYFGPGTRLTVL.

V and J are TRBV6-5 and TRBJ1-4; D possibly corresponds to TRBD1 (6 bases). Germline lookup yields CDR1 MNHEY and CDR2 SVGAGI. The ends were cut back, 7 bases at V and 4 bases at J, with 13 bases in the middle. There are 14 residues in the CDR3. The CDR3 region has the DNA TGTGCCAGCAAAACGGACAGCCGTAATGAAAAACTGTTTTTT. Residues: CASKTDSRNEKLFF.